This T cell receptor (beta chain) emerged from a study of identical twins. This clonotype was seen a few times. The CDR3 is 13 residues long. Trimming took off 5 bases at V and 11 bases at J, with 16 bases between the two ends. The germline V gene encodes CDR1 SGHTA and CDR2 FQGNSA. MiXCR was run by TCRdb on the 5' RACE reads, yielding one entry per CDR3 protein. Of a few hundred thousand distinct CDR3 sequences detected, approximately 10% appear once; the ten largest clones hold 9% to 10%. This chain connects TRBV7-2 to TRBJ1-5; D is possibly TRBD1 (6 bases). Sequenced: memory T cells sorted from blood. The clonotype originates from a man over 45 in good health. CDR3 in DNA: TGTGCCAGCAGCACCAGCCAGGCAGGGGCCCAGCATTTT. Its protein is CASSTSQAGAQHF.